Below are 26 T cell receptor beta chains sequenced from a single sample in a study of blood T cell repertoires in COVID-19. Profiled with immunoSEQ multiplex PCR; TCRdb holds only in-frame clones, not every one. The data hold 150,000 or so clones, with 75% to 85% observed a single time. Input material: peripheral blood. The receptors were sampled from a woman aged 80 or older with active or convalescent COVID-19.

The chain is built from TRBV19 and TRBJ2-7; D is unresolved. This CDR3 is built from 14 residues. Germline V gene data show CDR1 as LNHDA and CDR2 as SQIVND (reference sequence). The V end was cut by 4 bases, the J end by 7 bases, with 17 bases between. The CDR3 reads CASSSPLFGYEQYF. CDR3 nucleotide sequence: TGTGCCAGTAGTAGTCCTCTATTCGGGTATGAGCAGTACTTC.

The CDR3 DNA reads TGTGCCAGCGGCATGGCACCAGCTGCTAGCTCTGGGGCCAACGTCCTGACTTTC. Translated: CASGMAPAASSGANVLTF. The rearrangement uses TRBV28 and TRBJ2-6; D is ambiguous. CDR1 and CDR2 from the germline V gene are MDHEN and SYDVKM. V lost 8 bases and J lost 0, with 20 bases in between. The CDR3 spans 18 residues.

This clone was detected once. The V gene is TRBV7-3, the J gene TRBJ1-1, with D possibly being TRBD1 (5 bases). CDR1 and CDR2 (germline): SGHTA, FQGTGA. V dropped 2 bases and J dropped 6 bases, with 10 bases sitting between them. The CDR3 sequence is 13 residues long. The CDR3 sequence: CASSLSGGSEAFF. The CDR3 DNA is TGTGCCAGCAGCTTATCTGGGGGGTCTGAAGCTTTCTTT.

This clone was recorded a few times. The CDR3 DNA sequence: TGTGCCAGCAGCCAATCAGCGGGGGAGTACAATGAGCAGTTCTTC. It specifies CASSQSAGEYNEQFF. V usage is TRBV13 and J usage is TRBJ2-1; TRBD2 agrees at 8 bases. The junction had 7 bases not matched to a gene; V was cut back by 5 bases and J by 4 bases. The CDR3 loop spans 15 amino acids. CDR1 and CDR2 from the germline V gene are PRHDT and FYEKMQ (reference sequence).

V is TRBV2 and J is TRBJ2-5; 9 bases are a match to TRBD2. Germline CDR1 is SNHLY and CDR2 is FYNNEI. The V segment lost 0 bases and the J segment 5 bases; nucleotides outside the gene matches: 1. This CDR3 has 14 residues. The DNA for the CDR3 is TGTGCCAGCAGTGAAGCGCTAGCGGGGGAGACCCAGTACTTC. It specifies CASSEALAGETQYF. Full variable domain (remainder filled in from reference TRBV2 and TRBJ2-5): EPEVTQTPSHQVTQMGQEVILRCVPISNHLYFYWYRQILGQKVEFLVSFYNNEISEKSEIFDDQFSVERPDGSNFTLKIRSTKLEDSAMYFCASSEALAGETQYFGPGTRLLVL.

V is TRBV18 and J is TRBJ2-2, with 8 bases aligning to TRBD2. CDR3 length: 18 amino acids. CDR1 is KGHSH and CDR2 is LQKENI in the germline V gene. V was pared by 3 bases and J by 0 bases, with 9 bases of the junction left unmatched. The CDR3 reads CASSPTSQGLANTGELFF. CDR3 sequence (DNA): TGTGCCAGCTCACCCACAAGCCAGGGACTAGCGAACACCGGGGAGCTGTTTTTT.

The V and J genes are TRBV13 and TRBJ1-1; perhaps TRBD1 as D (6 bases). CDR1 is PRHDT, CDR2 FYEKMQ, per germline (reference sequence). Trimming took off 5 bases at V and 4 bases at J, with 17 bases between the two ends. This CDR3 is built from 15 residues. CDR3 coding DNA: TGTGCCAGCAGCGTACGAACAGGGTCCACCACTGAAGCTTTCTTT. The encoded protein is CASSVRTGSTTEAFF.

The V call is TRBV19, the J call TRBJ2-3, with 10 bases fitting TRBD1. This CDR3 comprises 16 residues. V trimming: 5 bases; J trimming: 10 bases; junction bases outside the gene matches: 15. The germline gives CDR1 LNHDA, CDR2 SQIVND (reference sequence). As DNA, the CDR3 is TGTGCCAGTAGTCCGAGTACCGGGACAGGGGTCCGATCGCAGTATTTT. Residues: CASSPSTGTGVRSQYF.

V is TRBV9 and J is TRBJ1-1; a possible D gene is TRBD1 (5 bases). This CDR3 has 15 residues. Germline CDR1 is SGDLS and CDR2 is YYNGEE. V was cut by 6 bases and J by 0 bases, with 15 bases left in between. Here the CDR3 DNA reads TGTGCCAGCACCTCCGACGGACACTTGAACACTGAAGCTTTCTTT. Its protein product is CASTSDGHLNTEAFF.

As for this clone: Other DNA sequences in the sample encode the same CDR3. V and J are TRBV2 and TRBJ2-7, with a possible D match to TRBD2 (7 bases). This CDR3 comprises 14 residues. The V and J ends lost 4 bases and 0 bases respectively, with 10 bases between them. Germline lookup yields CDR1 SNHLY and CDR2 FYNNEI. The CDR3 reads CASSVAGASYEQYF. The CDR3, as DNA: TGTGCCAGCAGTGTGGCGGGGGCCTCCTACGAGCAGTACTTC.

The genes are TRBV2 and TRBJ1-2; unclear D gene. V was clipped by 8 bases and J by 0 bases, with 10 bases between them. Per germline, CDR1 SNHLY and CDR2 FYNNEI. CDR3 length: 13 amino acids. CDR3: CASQQLTNYGYTF. The CDR3 nucleotides are TGTGCCAGCCAGCAACTAACTAACTATGGCTACACCTTC. The full variable domain, its missing parts supplied by reference TRBV2 and TRBJ1-2, is EPEVTQTPSHQVTQMGQEVILRCVPISNHLYFYWYRQILGQKVEFLVSFYNNEISEKSEIFDDQFSVERPDGSNFTLKIRSTKLEDSAMYFCASQQLTNYGYTFGSGTRLTVV.

V usage is TRBV19 and J usage is TRBJ2-2, with a tentative D call TRBD1 (6 bases). Germline V lookup: CDR1 LNHDA, CDR2 SQIVND (reference sequence). The V and J ends lost 9 bases and 3 bases respectively, with 17 bases between them. The CDR3 totals 15 residues. This chain's CDR3 is CASRLWGLDTGELFF. The CDR3 coding sequence is TGTGCCAGCCGGCTGTGGGGGCTGGACACCGGGGAGCTGTTTTTT.

The genes are TRBV3-1 (or the pseudogene TRBV3-2) and TRBJ1-1; 10 nucleotides align to TRBD1. Germline V gene data show CDR1 as LGHDT and CDR2 as YNNKEL (reference sequence). V shed 0 bases, J shed 5 bases, and the junction held 9 bases outside the gene matches. This CDR3 is 17 amino acids long. The CDR3 loop is CASSQEESDRGSTEAFF. DNA of the CDR3: TGTGCCAGCAGCCAAGAGGAGTCGGACAGGGGGTCGACTGAAGCTTTCTTT.

The gene calls are TRBV7-2 and TRBJ2-2, with D possibly TRBD1 on 6 matching bases. This CDR3 is built from 12 residues. From germline, CDR1 is SGHTA and CDR2 FQGNSA. Trimming shortened V by 4 bases and J by 7 bases, and 7 bases separated the two germline ends. CDR3 coding DNA: TGTGCCAGCAGCTGGACAGTCGGGGAGCTGTTTTTT. Its protein is CASSWTVGELFF.

The chain uses TRBV30 and TRBJ1-1; 9 bases match TRBD1. The J segment lost 2 bases and the V segment lost 1 base, leaving 2 bases of the junction unmatched. CDR1 is GTSNPN, CDR2 SVGIG, per germline (reference sequence). This CDR3 is 14 amino acids long. The CDR3 protein is CAWSGTGVNTEAFF. In nucleotides, the CDR3 is TGTGCCTGGAGTGGGACAGGGGTTAACACTGAAGCTTTCTTT.

In this sample, this clone turned up once. The chain uses TRBV6-1 and TRBJ2-7; TRBD2 is a possible D gene (6 bases). The CDR3 runs to 15 residues. Looked up from germline, CDR1 is MNHNS and CDR2 is SASEGT. V gave up 2 bases and J gave up 1 base, with 12 bases separating them. CDR3 DNA: TGTGCCAGCAGTGAACGGACTAACCCTTCCTACGAGCAGTACTTC. Translation: CASSERTNPSYEQYF.

V usage is TRBV14 and J usage is TRBJ1-1; a possible D gene is TRBD1 (5 bases). The length of the CDR3 is 15 residues. Trimming pared 4 bases from V and 0 bases from J, leaving 12 bases between. The germline gives CDR1 SGHDN, CDR2 FVKESK. CDR3 sequence reads: CASSPLDRLNTEAFF. The CDR3 coding sequence is TGTGCCAGCAGCCCCCTCGACAGACTGAACACTGAAGCTTTCTTT.

Only a few counts were recorded for this clone. The chain has TRBV3-1 (or the pseudogene TRBV3-2) and TRBJ2-1; D gene ambiguous. The CDR3 totals 16 residues. The germline V gene encodes CDR1 LGHDT and CDR2 YNNKEL (reference sequence). Trimming pared 0 bases from V and 0 bases from J, leaving 9 bases between. The DNA for the CDR3 is TGTGCCAGCAGCCAAGATTTTAGCAGCTCCTACAATGAGCAGTTCTTC. This translates into CASSQDFSSSYNEQFF.

This clone was seen only once. V and J are TRBV4-2 and TRBJ1-3, with D perhaps TRBD1 (6 bases). The CDR3 sequence is 15 residues long. The germline gives CDR1 LGHNA, CDR2 YNFKEQ. Between the trimmed V and J ends, which lost 0 bases and 6 bases, there was a span of 12 bases. CDR3 sequence (DNA): TGTGCCAGCAGCCAAGATCTACAGGGAGTAAACACCATATATTTT. Translation gives CASSQDLQGVNTIYF.

V is TRBV7-2 and J is TRBJ1-5, with D unresolved. Deletions cut 1 base from V and 3 bases from J, with 7 bases between. The CDR3 covers 14 residues. Per the germline V gene, CDR1 is SGHTA and CDR2 is FQGNSA. The CDR3 loop is CASSLVLVNQPQHF. CDR3 coding DNA: TGTGCCAGCAGCTTAGTTCTAGTCAATCAGCCCCAGCATTTT.

The genes are TRBV12-5 and TRBJ1-2; no firm D call. From germline, CDR1 is LGHNT and CDR2 FRNRAP. This CDR3 region has 13 residues. V lost 0 bases, J lost 7 bases, and 9 bases lay in between. The CDR3 sequence is CASGLVGDSGYTF. The CDR3 DNA follows: TGTGCTAGTGGTTTGGTAGGAGATTCTGGCTACACCTTC.

In this sample, this clone turned up once. J is TRBJ1-1 and V is TRBV27, with D unresolved. Germline V CDR1 and CDR2: MNHEY, SMNVEV (reference sequence). This CDR3 contains 14 residues. Trimming shortened V by 8 bases and J by 6 bases, and 19 bases separated the two germline ends. CDR3 DNA sequence: TGTGCCAGCGGTAAGGAGGGAATTAGACCTGAAGCTTTCTTT. Translation gives CASGKEGIRPEAFF.

The V and J genes are TRBV7-2 and TRBJ2-4; D remains ambiguous. The V and J ends lost 6 bases and 7 bases respectively, with 13 bases between them. Per the germline V gene, CDR1 is SGHTA and CDR2 is FQGNSA. The CDR3 contains 13 residues. This CDR3 reads CASSMRIKNIQYF. CDR3 DNA sequence: TGTGCCAGCAGTATGCGCATAAAGAACATTCAGTACTTC.

The V call is TRBV28, the J call TRBJ1-2, with D possibly being TRBD1 (5 bases). Germline lookup yields CDR1 MDHEN and CDR2 SYDVKM. The V gene lost 4 bases and the J gene lost 4 bases, with 16 bases spanning the gap. This CDR3 spans 15 amino acids. The CDR3, as DNA: TGTGCCAGCAGTTCCCGCGGCAGCCAGGGCTATGGCTACACCTTC. Protein product: CASSSRGSQGYGYTF.

The J gene is TRBJ2-5, the V gene TRBV21-1; the D segment call TRBD1 is taken from the table without a DNA check. TRBV21-1 is termed a pseudogene. CDR3 length: 14 residues. The CDR3 protein is CASSKEQGQETQYF. The CDR3 DNA sequence: TGTGCCAGCAGCAAAGAACAGGGACAAGAGACCCAGTACTTC.

The V and J genes are TRBV10-3 and TRBJ2-7; D remains ambiguous. In germline, CDR1 is ENHRY, CDR2 SYGVKD. The CDR3 contains 16 residues. V lost 3 bases and J lost 0, with 15 bases in between. The CDR3 DNA is TGTGCCATCAGTGATCAACACCTTCTCATCTCCTACGAGCAGTACTTC. Protein: CAISDQHLLISYEQYF.